This T cell receptor beta chain appears in the sequencing data of a study of blood T cell repertoires in COVID-19. Overall study: The samples span acute and convalescent COVID-19 from the United States, Italy and Spain. PBMCs, B-cell-depleted T cells, or T cells provided the cDNA or gDNA that made up the material.

Seattle-derived patients entered the study during active infection and were followed longitudinally. The CDR3 is 13 amino acids. Trimming took 4 bases from V and 2 from J; bases not matched to a gene: 2. CDR1 and CDR2 (germline): ENHRY, SYGVKD. In the original analysis: Amplifying reference gene primers gave estimates of nucleated cell counts. Generated by immunoSEQ multiplex PCR, the TCRdb table keeps only in-frame clones and is missing some. The V and J calls and clone size were taken over from that table, and D and trimming were inferred from the DNA. The sample lists about 300,000 clones, 80% to 95% occurring once.

Sequences were obtained from peripheral blood. The genes are TRBV10-3 and TRBJ2-7; 7 nucleotides align to TRBD1. This clonotype originated in a woman in her twenties or thirties with COVID-19, enrolled during active disease. CDR3 bases: TGTGCCATCAGTGTAGACAGGGCCTACGAGCAGTACTTC. This gives the protein CAISVDRAYEQYF.